This TCR beta chain was sequenced for a study of cytomegalovirus exposure and HLA in healthy donors. For the study at large: Some 80 million unique TCR sequences came from HLA-typed donors in an early release. Findings of the study overall: From TCR beta sequences, most subjects' HLA-A and HLA-B alleles were reportedly predicted accurately. The study flagged approximately 180 TCR beta chains as cytomegalovirus-associated.

Trimming cost V 5 bases and J 6 bases; bases outside gene matches: 6. This CDR3 has 14 residues. Germline loops: CDR1 SNHLY, CDR2 FYNNEI. The study ran its PCR with 60 Vbeta and 13 Jbeta primers. The protocol was immunoSEQ multiplex PCR, while the TCRdb copy is restricted to in-frame clones and leaves out a portion. The sample has roughly 45,000 clones; 77% are singletons. A remark on this clone: Its antigen remains unknown.

This TCR came from a man aged 25-40 years in good health and CMV-seronegative. The specimen was PBMCs. The chain recombines TRBV2 with TRBJ1-4; TRBD1 matches 7 bases. This CDR3 reads CASSSGTAYEKLFF. DNA of the CDR3: TGTGCCAGCAGTTCCGGGACAGCCTATGAAAAACTGTTTTTT.